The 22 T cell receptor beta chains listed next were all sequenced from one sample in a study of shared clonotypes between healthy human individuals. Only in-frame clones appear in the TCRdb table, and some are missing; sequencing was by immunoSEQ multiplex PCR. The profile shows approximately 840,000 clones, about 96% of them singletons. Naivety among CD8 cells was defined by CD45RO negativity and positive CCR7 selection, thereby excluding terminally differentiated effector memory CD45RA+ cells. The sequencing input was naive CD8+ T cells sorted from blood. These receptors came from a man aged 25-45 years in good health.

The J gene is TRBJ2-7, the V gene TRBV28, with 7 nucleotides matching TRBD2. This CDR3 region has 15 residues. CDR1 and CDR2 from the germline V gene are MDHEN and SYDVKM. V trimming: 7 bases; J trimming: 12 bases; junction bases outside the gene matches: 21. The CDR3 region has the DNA TGTGCCAGCAATTCCCCTCGAGCGGGACGAGGGGTTGGGTACTTC. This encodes CASNSPRAGRGVGYF.

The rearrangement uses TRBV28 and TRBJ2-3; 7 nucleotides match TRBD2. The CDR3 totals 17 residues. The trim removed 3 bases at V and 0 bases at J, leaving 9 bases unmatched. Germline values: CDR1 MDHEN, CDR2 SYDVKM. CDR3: CASSFLSSGVSTDTQYF. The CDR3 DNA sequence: TGTGCCAGCAGTTTTTTGTCTAGCGGAGTTAGCACAGATACGCAGTATTTT. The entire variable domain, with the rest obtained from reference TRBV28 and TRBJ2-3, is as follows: DVKVTQSSRYLVKRTGEKVFLECVQDMDHENMFWYRQDPGLGLRLIYFSYDVKMKEKGDIPEGYSVSREKKERFSLILESASTNQTSMYLCASSFLSSGVSTDTQYFGPGTRLTVL.

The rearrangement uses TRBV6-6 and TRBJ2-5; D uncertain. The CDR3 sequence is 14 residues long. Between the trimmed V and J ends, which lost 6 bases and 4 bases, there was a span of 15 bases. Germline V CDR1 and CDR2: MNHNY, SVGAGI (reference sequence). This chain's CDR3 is CASSAGWSRETQYF. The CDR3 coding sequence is TGTGCCAGCAGCGCCGGGTGGAGTAGAGAGACCCAGTACTTC.

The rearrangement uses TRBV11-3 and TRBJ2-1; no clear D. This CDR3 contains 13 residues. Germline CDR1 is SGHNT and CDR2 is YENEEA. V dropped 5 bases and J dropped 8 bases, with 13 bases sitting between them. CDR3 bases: TGTGCCAGCAGCATGAGACTTGTTGATGAGCAGTTCTTC. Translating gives CASSMRLVDEQFF.

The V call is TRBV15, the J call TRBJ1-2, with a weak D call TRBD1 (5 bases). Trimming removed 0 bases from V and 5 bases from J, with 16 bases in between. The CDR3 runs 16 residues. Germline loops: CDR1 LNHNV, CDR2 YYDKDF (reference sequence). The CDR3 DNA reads TGTGCCACCAGCAGAGATCTGGGGGGTCTTGTTTATGGCTACACCTTC. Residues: CATSRDLGGLVYGYTF.

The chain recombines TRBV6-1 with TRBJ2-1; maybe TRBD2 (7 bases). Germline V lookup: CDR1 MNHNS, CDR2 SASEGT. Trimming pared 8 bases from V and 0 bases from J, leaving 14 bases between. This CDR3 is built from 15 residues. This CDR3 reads CASLRGRASYNEQFF. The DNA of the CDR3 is TGTGCCAGCCTAAGGGGGAGGGCCTCCTACAATGAGCAGTTCTTC.

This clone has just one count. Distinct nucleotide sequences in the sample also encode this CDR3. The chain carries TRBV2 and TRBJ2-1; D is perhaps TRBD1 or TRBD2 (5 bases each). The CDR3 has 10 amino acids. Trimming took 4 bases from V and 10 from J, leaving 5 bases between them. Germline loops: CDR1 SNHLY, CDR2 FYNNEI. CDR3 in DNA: TGTGCCAGCAGTGGGGGGGAGCAGTTCTTC. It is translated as CASSGGEQFF. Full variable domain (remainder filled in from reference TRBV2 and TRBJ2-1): EPEVTQTPSHQVTQMGQEVILRCVPISNHLYFYWYRQILGQKVEFLVSFYNNEISEKSEIFDDQFSVERPDGSNFTLKIRSTKLEDSAMYFCASSGGEQFFGPGTRLTVL.

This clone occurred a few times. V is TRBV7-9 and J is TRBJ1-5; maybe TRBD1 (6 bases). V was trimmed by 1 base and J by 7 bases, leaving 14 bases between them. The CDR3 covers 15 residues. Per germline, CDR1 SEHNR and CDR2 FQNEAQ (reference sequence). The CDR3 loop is CASSLVGGSKQPQHF. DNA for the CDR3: TGTGCCAGCAGCTTAGTGGGGGGCAGTAAGCAGCCCCAGCATTTT.

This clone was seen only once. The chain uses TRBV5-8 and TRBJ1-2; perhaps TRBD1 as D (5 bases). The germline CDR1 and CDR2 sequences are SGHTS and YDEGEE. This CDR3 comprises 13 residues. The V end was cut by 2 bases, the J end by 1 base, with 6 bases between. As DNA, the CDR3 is TGTGCCAGCAGCTTTGACAGTAACTATGGCTACACCTTC. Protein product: CASSFDSNYGYTF.

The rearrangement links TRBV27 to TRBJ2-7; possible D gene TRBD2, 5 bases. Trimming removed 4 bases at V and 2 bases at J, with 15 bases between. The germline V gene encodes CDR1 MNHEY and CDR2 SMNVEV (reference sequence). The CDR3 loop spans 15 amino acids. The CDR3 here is CASSYSPGRAYEQYF. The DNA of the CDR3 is TGTGCCAGCAGTTACTCGCCGGGAAGGGCCTACGAGCAGTACTTC.

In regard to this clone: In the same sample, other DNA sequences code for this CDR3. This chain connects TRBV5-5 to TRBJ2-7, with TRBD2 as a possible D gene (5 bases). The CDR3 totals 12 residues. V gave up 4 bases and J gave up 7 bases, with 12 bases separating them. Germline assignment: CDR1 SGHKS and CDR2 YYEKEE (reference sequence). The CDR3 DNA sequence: TGTGCCAGCAGCCCGCCTTCGGGGGAGCAGTACTTC. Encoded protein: CASSPPSGEQYF. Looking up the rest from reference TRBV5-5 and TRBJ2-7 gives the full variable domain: DAGVTQSPTHLIKTRGQQVTLRCSPISGHKSVSWYQQVLGQGPQFIFQYYEKEERGRGNFPDRFSARQFPNYSSELNVNALLLGDSALYLCASSPPSGEQYFGPGTRLTVT.

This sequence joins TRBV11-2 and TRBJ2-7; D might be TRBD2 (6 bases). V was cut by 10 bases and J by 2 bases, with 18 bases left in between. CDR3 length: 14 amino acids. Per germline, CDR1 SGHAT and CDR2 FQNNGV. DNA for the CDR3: TGTGCCACCACGACTTTCGGGAGACCCTACGAGCAGTACTTC. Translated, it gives CATTTFGRPYEQYF.

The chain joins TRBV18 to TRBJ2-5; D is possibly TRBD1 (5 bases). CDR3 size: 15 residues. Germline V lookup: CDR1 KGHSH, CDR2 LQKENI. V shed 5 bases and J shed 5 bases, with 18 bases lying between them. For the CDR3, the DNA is TGTGCCAGCTCAGAACCCCAGGGCCGACCGGAGACCCAGTACTTC. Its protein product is CASSEPQGRPETQYF. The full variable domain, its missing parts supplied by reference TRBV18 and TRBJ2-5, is NAGVMQNPRHLVRRRGQEARLRCSPMKGHSHVYWYRQLPEEGLKFMVYLQKENIIDESGMPKERFSAEFPKEGPSILRIQQVVRGDSAAYFCASSEPQGRPETQYFGPGTRLLVL.

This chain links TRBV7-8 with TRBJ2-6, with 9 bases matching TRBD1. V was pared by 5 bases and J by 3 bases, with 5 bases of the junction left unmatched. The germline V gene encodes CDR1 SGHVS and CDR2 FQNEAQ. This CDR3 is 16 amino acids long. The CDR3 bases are TGTGCCAGCAGCCTCAGGACAGGGGTTGGGGCCAACGTCCTGACTTTC. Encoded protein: CASSLRTGVGANVLTF. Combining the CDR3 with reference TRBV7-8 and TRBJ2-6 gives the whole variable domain GAGVSQSPRYKVAKRGQDVALRCDPISGHVSLFWYQQALGQGPEFLTYFQNEAQLDKSGLPSDRFFAERPEGSVSTLKIQRTQQEDSAVYLCASSLRTGVGANVLTFGAGSRLTVL.

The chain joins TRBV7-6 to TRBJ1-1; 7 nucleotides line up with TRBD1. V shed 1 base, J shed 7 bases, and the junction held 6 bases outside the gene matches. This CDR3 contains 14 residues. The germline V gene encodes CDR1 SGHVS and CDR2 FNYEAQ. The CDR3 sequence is CASSLDWQGVEAFF. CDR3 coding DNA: TGTGCCAGCAGCTTAGATTGGCAGGGGGTTGAAGCTTTCTTT.

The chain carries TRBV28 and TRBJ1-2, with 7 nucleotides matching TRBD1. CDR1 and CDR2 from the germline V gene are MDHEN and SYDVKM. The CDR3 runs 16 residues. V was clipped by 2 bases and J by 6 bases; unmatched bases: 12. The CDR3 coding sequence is TGTGCCAGCAGTTTACTCAGGCAGGGGGAAGTGGATGGCTACACCTTC. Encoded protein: CASSLLRQGEVDGYTF.

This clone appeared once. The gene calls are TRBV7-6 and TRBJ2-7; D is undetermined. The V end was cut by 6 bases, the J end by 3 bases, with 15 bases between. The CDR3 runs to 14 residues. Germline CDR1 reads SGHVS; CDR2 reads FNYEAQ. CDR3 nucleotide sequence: TGTGCCAGCAGTTCCCCCCCCACCCACTACGAGCAGTACTTC. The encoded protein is CASSSPPTHYEQYF.

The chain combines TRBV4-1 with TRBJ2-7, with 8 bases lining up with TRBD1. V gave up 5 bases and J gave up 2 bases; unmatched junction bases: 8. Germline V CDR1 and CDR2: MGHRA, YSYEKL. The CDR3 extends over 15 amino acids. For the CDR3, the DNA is TGCGCCAGCAGCAACCCAGACAGGGGAACCTACGAGCAGTACTTC. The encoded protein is CASSNPDRGTYEQYF.

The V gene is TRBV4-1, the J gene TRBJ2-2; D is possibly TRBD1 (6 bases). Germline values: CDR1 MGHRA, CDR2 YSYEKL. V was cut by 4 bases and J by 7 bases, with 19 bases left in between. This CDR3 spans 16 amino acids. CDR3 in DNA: TGCGCCAGCAGCCCATTCAGGGGTCCCTCTTTCGGGGAGCTGTTTTTT. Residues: CASSPFRGPSFGELFF.

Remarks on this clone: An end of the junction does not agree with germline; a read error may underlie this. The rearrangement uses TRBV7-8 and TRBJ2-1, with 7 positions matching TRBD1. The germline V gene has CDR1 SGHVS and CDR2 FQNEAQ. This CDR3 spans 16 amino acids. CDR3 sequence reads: CASRLSWYRGVNEQFF. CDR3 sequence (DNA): TGTGCCAGCCGCTTAAGTTGGTACAGGGGTGTCAATGAGCAGTTCTTC.

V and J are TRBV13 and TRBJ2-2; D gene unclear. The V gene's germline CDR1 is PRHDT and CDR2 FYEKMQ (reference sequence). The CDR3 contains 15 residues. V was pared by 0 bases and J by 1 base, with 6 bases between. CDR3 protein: CASSLGQLNTGELFF. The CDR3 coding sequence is TGTGCCAGCAGCTTAGGACAGCTGAACACCGGGGAGCTGTTTTTT.

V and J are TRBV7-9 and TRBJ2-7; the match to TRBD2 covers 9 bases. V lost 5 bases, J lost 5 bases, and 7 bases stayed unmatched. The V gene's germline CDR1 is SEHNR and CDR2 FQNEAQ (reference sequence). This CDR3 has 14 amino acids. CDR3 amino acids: CASSKSGRSDEQYF. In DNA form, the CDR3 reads TGTGCCAGCAGCAAAAGCGGGAGGTCGGACGAGCAGTACTTC.